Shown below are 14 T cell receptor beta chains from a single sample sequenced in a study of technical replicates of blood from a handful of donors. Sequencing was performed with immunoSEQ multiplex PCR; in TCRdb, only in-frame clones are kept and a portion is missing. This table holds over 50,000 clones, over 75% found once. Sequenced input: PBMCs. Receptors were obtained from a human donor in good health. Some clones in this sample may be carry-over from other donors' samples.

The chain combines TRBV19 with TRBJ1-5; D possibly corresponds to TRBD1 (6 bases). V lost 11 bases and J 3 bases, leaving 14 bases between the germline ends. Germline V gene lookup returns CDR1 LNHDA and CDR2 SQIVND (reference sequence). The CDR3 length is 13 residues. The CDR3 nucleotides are TGTGCCGGAAGTGGACAGATCAATCAGCCCCAGCATTTT. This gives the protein CAGSGQINQPQHF.

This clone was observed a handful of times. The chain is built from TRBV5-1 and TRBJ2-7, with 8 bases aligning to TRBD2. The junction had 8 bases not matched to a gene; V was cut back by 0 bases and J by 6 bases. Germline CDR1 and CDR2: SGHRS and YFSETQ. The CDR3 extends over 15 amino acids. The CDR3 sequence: CASSLVGLGGSEQYF. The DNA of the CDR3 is TGCGCCAGCAGCTTGGTGGGACTAGGGGGGAGCGAGCAGTACTTC.

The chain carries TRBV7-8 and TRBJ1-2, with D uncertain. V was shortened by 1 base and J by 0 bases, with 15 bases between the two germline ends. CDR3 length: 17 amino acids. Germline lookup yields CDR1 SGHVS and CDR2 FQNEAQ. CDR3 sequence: CASSLGVWRATNYGYTF. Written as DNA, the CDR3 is TGTGCCAGCAGCTTAGGTGTATGGAGGGCTACTAACTATGGCTACACCTTC.

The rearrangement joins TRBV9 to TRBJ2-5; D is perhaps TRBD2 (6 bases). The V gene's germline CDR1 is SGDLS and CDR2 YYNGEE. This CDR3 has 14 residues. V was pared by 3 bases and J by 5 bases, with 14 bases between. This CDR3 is CASSDSGGPETQYF. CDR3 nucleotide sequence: TGTGCCAGCAGCGACTCCGGGGGTCCCGAGACCCAGTACTTC.

In DNA, the CDR3 is TGTGCCAGCAGCTTAGCCTCTAGCACAGATACGCAGTATTTT. Protein product: CASSLASSTDTQYF. The genes are TRBV7-8 and TRBJ2-3; D uncertain. Deletions cut 0 bases from V and 0 bases from J, with 4 bases between. The length of the CDR3 is 14 residues. Germline V gene sequence: CDR1 SGHVS, CDR2 FQNEAQ.

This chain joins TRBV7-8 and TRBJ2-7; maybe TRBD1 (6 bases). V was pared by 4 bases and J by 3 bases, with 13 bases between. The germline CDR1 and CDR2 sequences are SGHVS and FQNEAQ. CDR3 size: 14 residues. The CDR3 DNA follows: TGTGCCAGCAGCTCCCAGGGGAGAGGCTACGAGCAGTACTTC. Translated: CASSSQGRGYEQYF.

The CDR3 sequence is CAFSPRAGGLDTQYF. The CDR3 DNA reads as TGTGCCTTTTCCCCCCGGGCGGGGGGATTAGATACGCAGTATTTT. The rearrangement joins TRBV30 to TRBJ2-3, with 8 bases matching TRBD2. The CDR3 contains 15 residues. Germline loops: CDR1 GTSNPN, CDR2 SVGIG (reference sequence). V dropped 7 bases and J dropped 5; count of bases not matched to a gene: 14.

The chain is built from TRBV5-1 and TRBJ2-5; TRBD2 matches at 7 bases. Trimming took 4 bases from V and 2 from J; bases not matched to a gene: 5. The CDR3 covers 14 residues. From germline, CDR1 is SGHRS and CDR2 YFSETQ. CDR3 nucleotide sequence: TGCGCCAGCAGCCCGGTGGGAGGGCAAGAGACCCAGTACTTC. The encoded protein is CASSPVGGQETQYF.

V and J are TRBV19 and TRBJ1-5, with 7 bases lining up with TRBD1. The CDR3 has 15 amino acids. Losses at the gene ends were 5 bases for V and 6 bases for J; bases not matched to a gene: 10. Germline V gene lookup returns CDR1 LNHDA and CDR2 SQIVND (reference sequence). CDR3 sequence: CASSSDRSGFQPQHF. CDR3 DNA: TGTGCCAGTAGTTCGGACAGGTCCGGGTTTCAGCCCCAGCATTTT.

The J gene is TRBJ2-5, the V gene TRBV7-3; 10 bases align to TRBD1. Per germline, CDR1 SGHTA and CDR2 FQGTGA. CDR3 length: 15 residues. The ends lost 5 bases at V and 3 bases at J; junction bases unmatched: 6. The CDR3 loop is CASSRGTGEEETQYF. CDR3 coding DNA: TGTGCCAGCAGCCGGGGGACAGGGGAAGAAGAGACCCAGTACTTC.

The CDR3 nucleotides read TGCGCCAGCAGCACGGGACTAGCTAAAGAGACCCAGTACTTC. This gives the protein CASSTGLAKETQYF. V usage is TRBV4-1 and J usage is TRBJ2-5; 9 nucleotides line up with TRBD2. Per germline, CDR1 MGHRA and CDR2 YSYEKL. The ends lost 5 bases at V and 3 bases at J; junction bases unmatched: 4. The CDR3 covers 14 residues.

The CDR3 loop is CASSPLGQGLNTEAFF. CDR3 DNA: TGTGCCAGCAGCCCACTGGGACAGGGGTTGAACACTGAAGCTTTCTTT. The chain recombines TRBV14 with TRBJ1-1, with 10 bases fitting TRBD1. The CDR3 spans 16 residues. V gave up 4 bases and J gave up 0 bases; unmatched junction bases: 5. The germline V gene encodes CDR1 SGHDN and CDR2 FVKESK.

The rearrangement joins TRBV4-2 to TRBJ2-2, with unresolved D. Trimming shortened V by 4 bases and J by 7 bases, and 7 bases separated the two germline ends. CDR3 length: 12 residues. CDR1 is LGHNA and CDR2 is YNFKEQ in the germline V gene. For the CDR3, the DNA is TGTGCCAGCAGCCCCCGGTTCGGGGAGCTGTTTTTT. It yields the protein CASSPRFGELFF.

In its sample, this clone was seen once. In DNA form, the CDR3 reads TGTGCCAGCAGCTTAAGTCGTGGACAGTACTACAATGAGCAGTTCTTC. This gives the protein CASSLSRGQYYNEQFF. V and J are TRBV7-8 and TRBJ2-1, with a possible D match to TRBD1 (6 bases). CDR3 length equals 16 residues. The germline V and J ends were trimmed by 2 bases and 3 bases, with 14 bases remaining between them. Germline values: CDR1 SGHVS, CDR2 FQNEAQ.